This entry lists 22 T cell receptor beta chains sequenced from one sample in a study of radiotherapy plus CTLA-4 blockade in lung cancer. The data were produced by immunoSEQ multiplex PCR, yet TCRdb's version contains in-frame clones alone and is incomplete. The data contain some 43,000 clones, about 81% of them singletons. Sequenced here: peripheral blood, sampled from a patient treated with radiotherapy plus ipilimumab. The receptors were sampled from a human donor with non-small cell lung cancer who had stable disease on radiotherapy plus ipilimumab.

This chain's CDR3 is CASSYPWGNEQYF. The CDR3 nucleotides read TGTGCCAGCAGCTATCCCTGGGGCAACGAGCAGTACTTC. J is TRBJ2-7 and V is TRBV5-4; D is perhaps TRBD1 (5 bases). The CDR3 covers 13 residues. Germline CDR1 SGHNT, CDR2 YYREEE (reference sequence). Trimming stripped 3 bases from V and 5 bases from J, with 12 bases between.

This clone occurred a few times. This chain joins TRBV7-8 and TRBJ1-1, with D unresolved. Per germline, CDR1 SGHVS and CDR2 FQNEAQ. The CDR3 is made up of 15 amino acids. Trimming cost V 1 base and J 0 bases, with 9 bases left between them. The CDR3 DNA is TGTGCCAGCAGCTTAGAAAGATCGGTGAACACTGAAGCTTTCTTT. Protein product: CASSLERSVNTEAFF.

The sample holds one count of this clone. The chain carries TRBV4-1 and TRBJ1-5; TRBD1 might be the D (6 bases). Germline V gene data show CDR1 as MGHRA and CDR2 as YSYEKL. This CDR3 contains 16 residues. With 0 bases removed from V and 3 bases from J, the gap between germline ends came to 12 bases. The CDR3 loop reads CASSQDFGTPNQPQHF. CDR3 DNA sequence: TGCGCCAGCAGCCAAGATTTCGGGACACCCAATCAGCCCCAGCATTTT.

The rearrangement uses TRBV7-8 and TRBJ2-7; TRBD2 aligns across 7 bases. The V and J ends lost 5 bases and 2 bases, in that order; junction bases with no gene match: 12. Per germline, CDR1 SGHVS and CDR2 FQNEAQ. The CDR3 has 16 amino acids. The CDR3 DNA is TGTGCCAGCAGCCCGACCCCTAGCGGAGGCCCCTACGAGCAGTACTTC. Translation: CASSPTPSGGPYEQYF.

This clone occurred a few times. The V gene is TRBV28, the J gene TRBJ2-7; 8 nucleotides agree with TRBD1. Germline V gives CDR1 MDHEN, CDR2 SYDVKM. V dropped 6 bases and J dropped 0; count of bases not matched to a gene: 7. CDR3 size: 15 residues. The CDR3 DNA reads as TGTGCCAGCAGCCGGGACAGGAGTGACTCCTACGAGCAGTACTTC. Translated: CASSRDRSDSYEQYF.

The J gene is TRBJ2-7, the V gene TRBV9; 7 bases are a match to TRBD2. The V gene's germline CDR1 is SGDLS and CDR2 YYNGEE. The CDR3 is made up of 16 amino acids. The ends lost 0 bases at V and 4 bases at J; junction bases unmatched: 10. The CDR3 nucleotides are TGTGCCAGCAGCGTAGGCGGGAGTAATAAAAGGTACGAGCAGTACTTC. This codes for CASSVGGSNKRYEQYF.

The chain couples TRBV11-3 to TRBJ2-2, with 7 bases that match TRBD2. The V gene end was trimmed by 5 bases and the J gene end by 1 base; junction bases not matched to a gene: 4. CDR3 length: 15 residues. Germline CDR1 SGHNT, CDR2 YENEEA. The CDR3 spells CASSPSSGNTGELFF. In DNA form, the CDR3 reads TGTGCCAGCAGCCCCTCTAGCGGGAACACCGGGGAGCTGTTTTTT.

This chain joins TRBV11-2 and TRBJ2-2, with D uncertain. Between the trimmed V and J ends, which lost 6 bases and 4 bases, there was a span of 12 bases. The CDR3 has 14 amino acids. Germline assignment: CDR1 SGHAT and CDR2 FQNNGV. This CDR3 is CASRREYGTGELFF. CDR3 coding DNA: TGTGCCAGCAGACGAGAGTACGGCACCGGGGAGCTGTTTTTT.

The chain carries TRBV21-1 and TRBJ2-7; TRBD1 is the table's D call and was not checked against the DNA. TRBV21-1 has pseudogene status. The CDR3 consists of 15 residues. This chain's CDR3 is CASSNPPGSSYEQYF. In DNA, the CDR3 is TGTGCCAGCAGCAATCCACCAGGTAGCTCCTACGAGCAGTACTTC.

The chain combines TRBV7-2 with TRBJ2-7, with 8 bases aligning to TRBD2. The CDR3 is 12 amino acids. J lost 7 bases, V lost 4 bases, and 3 bases had no gene match. CDR1 is SGHTA, CDR2 FQGNSA, per germline. The DNA for the CDR3 is TGTGCCAGCAGCTCCCGGGGGGGGGAGCAGTACTTC. This codes for CASSSRGGEQYF.

The chain links TRBV7-2 to TRBJ2-7; possibly TRBD2 for D (5 bases). The ends were cut back, 3 bases at V and 6 bases at J, with 15 bases in the middle. The germline V gene has CDR1 SGHTA and CDR2 FQGNSA. CDR3 size: 14 residues. The CDR3 reads CASSFGEGIGEQYF. DNA for the CDR3: TGTGCCAGCAGCTTCGGGGAAGGGATCGGCGAGCAGTACTTC.

The chain couples TRBV19 to TRBJ2-2; D may be TRBD1 (5 bases). V gave up 4 bases and J gave up 3 bases, with 21 bases separating them. The CDR3 extends over 18 amino acids. In germline, CDR1 is LNHDA, CDR2 SQIVND (reference sequence). The CDR3 DNA reads as TGTGCCAGTAGTAGCCACAGGAACCCCCTCACCGACACCGGGGAGCTGTTTTTT. This encodes CASSSHRNPLTDTGELFF.

In DNA form, the CDR3 reads TGTGCCAGCGGCCGTTCGAGACAGGGTTACGAGCAGTACTTC. Encoded protein: CASGRSRQGYEQYF. J is TRBJ2-7 and V is TRBV27; 7 positions match TRBD1. Germline-derived CDR1 and CDR2 are MNHEY and SMNVEV (reference sequence). The V segment lost 8 bases and the J segment 4 bases; nucleotides outside the gene matches: 11. The CDR3 is 14 amino acids.

The chain has TRBV21-1 and TRBJ1-5; the table's D call, TRBD1, was not checked against the DNA. TRBV21-1 is a pseudogene locus. The CDR3 loop spans 11 amino acids. Here the CDR3 reads CAITGGQPQHF. The CDR3 DNA sequence: TGTGCCATTACAGGGGGCCAGCCCCAGCATTTT.

This clone came up a few times. The chain links TRBV11-1 to TRBJ2-5; weak D call: TRBD1 (7 bases). V was pared by 1 base and J by 5 bases, with 11 bases between. From germline, CDR1 is SGHAT and CDR2 FQDESV (reference sequence). The CDR3 is 14 residues long. The chain's CDR3 is CASSLGPGGETQYF. CDR3 nucleotide sequence: TGTGCCAGCAGCTTAGGCCCAGGGGGGGAGACCCAGTACTTC.

This clone was detected a few times. The V and J genes are TRBV5-1 and TRBJ2-2, with 7 bases fitting TRBD1. The V segment lost 0 bases and the J segment 1 base; nucleotides outside the gene matches: 3. The V gene's germline CDR1 is SGHRS and CDR2 YFSETQ. This CDR3 contains 16 residues. CDR3 DNA: TGCGCCAGCAGCTTGGGACAGGGAAGGAACACCGGGGAGCTGTTTTTT. Encoded protein: CASSLGQGRNTGELFF.

This sequence joins TRBV1 and TRBJ2-1; no check of the table's D call, TRBD2, against the DNA was made. TRBV1 is shown as a pseudogene. The CDR3 contains 19 residues. CDR3 region: CTSSHPGLAGVRTYNEQFF. In DNA form, the CDR3 reads TGCACCAGCAGCCATCCGGGACTAGCGGGAGTGAGGACCTACAATGAGCAGTTCTTC.

The J gene is TRBJ2-3, the V gene TRBV2; 10 positions agree with TRBD2. The J segment lost 3 bases and the V segment lost 1 base, leaving 4 bases of the junction unmatched. The CDR3 length is 16 residues. CDR1 and CDR2 (germline): SNHLY, FYNNEI. CDR3 loop: CASSEEILAGTDTQYF. The CDR3, as DNA: TGTGCCAGCAGTGAAGAAATACTAGCGGGAACAGATACGCAGTATTTT.

The chain couples TRBV28 to TRBJ2-7; tentative D call: TRBD2 (6 bases). CDR1 and CDR2 (germline): MDHEN, SYDVKM. Trimming left V 6 bases short and J 2 bases short, with 11 bases between. The CDR3 length is 13 residues. The chain's CDR3 is CASRTPGAYEQYF. CDR3 bases: TGTGCCAGCAGGACCCCGGGGGCCTACGAGCAGTACTTC.

This sequence joins TRBV7-9 and TRBJ2-2; 9 bases are a match to TRBD2. The CDR3 has 16 residues. Germline CDR1 is SEHNR and CDR2 is FQNEAQ (reference sequence). With 3 bases clipped from V and 1 base from J, the junction kept 3 bases outside the gene matches. CDR3 DNA sequence: TGTGCCAGCAGCTTTATAGCGGGAGTGAACACCGGGGAGCTGTTTTTT. Its translation: CASSFIAGVNTGELFF.

Only a few counts were recorded for this clone. At one end, the junction sequence differs from germline, possibly due to a read error. V is TRBV7-9 and J is TRBJ2-6, with 7 bases fitting TRBD2. This CDR3 has 15 amino acids. The germline V gene has CDR1 SEHNR and CDR2 FQNEAQ (reference sequence). CDR3 sequence (DNA): TGTGCCAGCAGCTTAGGGTTGGGAGGGGACAACGTCCTGACTTTC. Protein: CASSLGLGGDNVLTF.

The rearrangement links TRBV5-1 to TRBJ2-5; D unclear. The CDR3 spans 14 residues. Per the germline V gene, CDR1 is SGHRS and CDR2 is YFSETQ. Between the trimmed V and J ends, which lost 2 bases and 5 bases, there was a span of 13 bases. The CDR3 here is CASSLESSSETQYF. The CDR3 DNA reads as TGCGCCAGCAGCTTAGAGAGTTCCTCCGAGACCCAGTACTTC.